Listed here are 18 T cell receptor beta chains from one sample, sequenced in a study of CD8 T cells in Susac syndrome. RNA totalling about 0.5 to 1 ug underwent reverse transcription with random hexamers. TCRdb called the immunoSEQ multiplex PCR reads again in MiXCR, with one record for every CDR3 protein. The sample has approximately 53,000 distinct CDR3 sequences, 85% to 95% seen once. Material: CD8+ T cells from PBMCs. These receptors all come from a human donor with multiple sclerosis.

This sequence joins TRBV4-3 and TRBJ2-7; 9 positions agree with TRBD1. With V trimmed by 3 bases and J by 5 bases, 8 bases remained unmatched. This CDR3 comprises 15 residues. Germline CDR1 LGHNA, CDR2 YSLEER. CDR3: CASSQSRDRVDEQYF. CDR3 nucleotides: TGCGCCAGCAGCCAGAGCCGGGACAGGGTCGACGAGCAGTACTTC.

V and J are TRBV7-2 and TRBJ2-4, with a tentative D call TRBD1 (7 bases). V was shortened by 0 bases and J by 7 bases, with 10 bases between the two germline ends. The CDR3 length is 14 residues. Germline values: CDR1 SGHTA, CDR2 FQGNSA. CDR3 loop: CASSLAPGGNIQYF. The CDR3 nucleotides are TGTGCCAGCAGCTTAGCTCCAGGGGGGAACATTCAGTACTTC.

This chain uses TRBV7-9 with TRBJ1-4; D not resolved. CDR3 length: 13 amino acids. Germline V gives CDR1 SEHNR, CDR2 FQNEAQ (reference sequence). The V end lost 7 bases, the J end lost 3 bases, and 9 bases lay between the germline ends. The CDR3 reads CASNNAANEKLFF. For the CDR3, the DNA is TGTGCCAGCAACAATGCGGCTAATGAAAAACTGTTTTTT.

V and J are TRBV7-9 and TRBJ1-6; tentatively, D is TRBD1 (6 bases). Germline V gives CDR1 SEHNR, CDR2 FQNEAQ (reference sequence). Trimming took 2 bases from V and 7 from J, leaving 12 bases between them. This CDR3 spans 15 amino acids. CDR3 sequence (DNA): TGTGCCAGCAGCTTATGGGCAGGGGAAAATTCACCCCTCCACTTT. Translation gives CASSLWAGENSPLHF.

The J gene is TRBJ1-2, the V gene TRBV7-9; 9 bases match TRBD1. The CDR3 length is 15 residues. The germline V gene has CDR1 SEHNR and CDR2 FQNEAQ (reference sequence). Trimming removed 0 bases from V and 3 bases from J; junction bases left unmatched: 2. CDR3 loop: CASSLAGDRDYGYTF. Here the CDR3 DNA reads TGTGCCAGCAGCTTAGCTGGGGACAGGGACTATGGCTACACCTTC.

This clonotype was recorded only once. The chain has TRBV24-1 and TRBJ2-7, with TRBD2 matching over 9 bases. CDR3 length: 14 residues. Germline-derived CDR1 and CDR2 are KGHDR and SFDVKD. V lost 6 bases to trimming and J lost 3 bases; unmatched junction nucleotides: 5. CDR3 nucleotides: TGTGCCACCAGTTCTCGGACTAGCGACTACGAGCAGTACTTC. Translating it yields CATSSRTSDYEQYF.

The chain carries TRBV29-1 and TRBJ1-1; perhaps TRBD1 as D (5 bases). The CDR3 sequence is 14 residues long. The ends were cut back, 4 bases at V and 0 bases at J, with 12 bases in the middle. Germline V gene lookup returns CDR1 SQVTM and CDR2 ANQGSEA. The CDR3 spells CSVGQGVVNTEAFF. The CDR3 nucleotides read TGCAGCGTTGGTCAGGGCGTGGTGAACACTGAAGCTTTCTTT. Looking up the rest from reference TRBV29-1 and TRBJ1-1 gives the full variable domain: SAVISQKPSRDICQRGTSLTIQCQVDSQVTMMFWYRQQPGQSLTLIATANQGSEATYESGFVIDKFPISRPNLTFSTLTVSNMSPEDSSIYLCSVGQGVVNTEAFFGQGTRLTVV.

The J gene is TRBJ2-1, the V gene TRBV28; 8 bases align to TRBD2. Germline lookup yields CDR1 MDHEN and CDR2 SYDVKM. With 6 bases clipped from V and 9 bases from J, the junction kept 13 bases outside the gene matches. The CDR3 spans 15 residues. The CDR3 DNA follows: TGTGCCAGCAGCCCCATAAGCGGGGGATACTTTGAGCAGTTCTTC. Protein product: CASSPISGGYFEQFF.

The gene calls are TRBV2 and TRBJ2-7, with D perhaps TRBD1 (6 bases). Trimming left V 6 bases short and J 6 bases short, with 21 bases between. Germline values: CDR1 SNHLY, CDR2 FYNNEI. The length of the CDR3 is 15 residues. CDR3 bases: TGTGCCAGCAGAGAAATCCATGAAACAGGGATCGAGCAGTACTTC. It codes for CASREIHETGIEQYF.

This chain connects TRBV2 to TRBJ1-3; 9 positions match TRBD1. This CDR3 has 15 amino acids. The junction had 10 bases not matched to a gene; V was cut back by 5 bases and J by 8 bases. CDR1 is SNHLY, CDR2 FYNNEI, per germline. Here the CDR3 DNA reads TGTGCCAGCAGTTTAACAGGGGGCAAGTCTTACACCATATATTTT. This sequence encodes CASSLTGGKSYTIYF.

The rearrangement joins TRBV6-5 to TRBJ1-5, with D perhaps matching TRBD1 (5 bases). Looked up from germline, CDR1 is MNHEY and CDR2 is SVGAGI. With 6 bases removed from V and 13 bases from J, the gap between germline ends came to 22 bases. This CDR3 spans 14 amino acids. The CDR3: CASSLGGRTDLQHF. In DNA form, the CDR3 reads TGTGCCAGCAGCCTTGGGGGTCGCACCGACCTGCAGCATTTT.

The chain carries TRBV20-1 and TRBJ1-2; 7 nucleotides align to TRBD1. The length of the CDR3 is 15 residues. Germline CDR1 reads DFQATT; CDR2 reads SNEGSKA (reference sequence). With 3 bases clipped from V and 3 bases from J, the junction kept 10 bases outside the gene matches. CDR3 sequence: CSASIVQGVHYGYTF. In DNA, the CDR3 is TGCAGTGCTAGCATCGTTCAGGGGGTTCACTATGGCTACACCTTC.

This chain uses TRBV19 with TRBJ1-1; D may be TRBD1 (5 bases). V dropped 7 bases and J dropped 5 bases, with 11 bases sitting between them. Germline loops: CDR1 LNHDA, CDR2 SQIVND (reference sequence). The CDR3 has 12 amino acids. The CDR3 DNA is TGTGCCAGTACCTTAGGGGTAACTGAAGCTTTCTTT. Encoded protein: CASTLGVTEAFF.

The table lists this clonotype with a count of one. J is TRBJ1-1 and V is TRBV4-1; no clear D. The CDR3 extends over 14 amino acids. Trimming took off 3 bases at V and 0 bases at J, with 8 bases between the two ends. Germline-derived CDR1 and CDR2 are MGHRA and YSYEKL. CDR3 nucleotides: TGCGCCAGCAGCCAGGGCCAAGTGAACACTGAAGCTTTCTTT. Amino acid sequence: CASSQGQVNTEAFF.

The chain links TRBV19 to TRBJ2-1; D ambiguous. The CDR3 is 15 residues long. The germline CDR1 and CDR2 sequences are LNHDA and SQIVND (reference sequence). V gave up 5 bases and J gave up 0 bases, with 11 bases separating them. The CDR3 DNA sequence: TGTGCCAGTAGTGTTAGGGATAGCTCCTACAATGAGCAGTTCTTC. Translation: CASSVRDSSYNEQFF.

The chain recombines TRBV7-9 with TRBJ1-3; 8 nucleotides agree with TRBD1. The CDR3 extends over 16 amino acids. V lost 6 bases, J lost 4 bases, and 11 bases stayed unmatched. Germline assignment: CDR1 SEHNR and CDR2 FQNEAQ (reference sequence). The CDR3 DNA follows: TGTGCCAGCAGATCCACAGGGGGTACAGAAGGAAACACCATATATTTT. Its translation: CASRSTGGTEGNTIYF.

A note on this clonotype: The junction departs from the called germline gene at one end, perhaps through a read error. The DNA for the CDR3 is TGTGCCAGCAGTTCCGGGGGATATAAGAACACTGAAGTTTTCTTT. Translating it yields CASSSGGYKNTEVFF. The chain combines TRBV11-2 with TRBJ1-1; D perhaps matches TRBD1 (5 bases). This CDR3 has 15 amino acids. The germline gives CDR1 SGHAT, CDR2 FQNNGV.

The V call is TRBV6-4, the J call TRBJ2-2; D is undetermined. This CDR3 has 13 residues. The V gene lost 2 bases and the J gene lost 2 bases, with 3 bases spanning the gap. Germline values: CDR1 MRHNA, CDR2 SNTAGT. CDR3 region: CASSDLNTGELFF. The CDR3 nucleotides are TGTGCCAGCAGTGACCTTAACACCGGGGAGCTGTTTTTT.